This T cell receptor beta chain came from a study of T cells in Graves' hyperthyroidism and ophthalmopathy. Whole-study findings and limits: Separation of ophthalmopathy from stable hyperthyroidism was achieved by a 13 V-J model.

Amplification yielded TCR beta CDR3 regions, with RNA transcripts as the source. TCR CDR3 regions were first amplified by RT-PCR with HTBI primers. TCRdb used MiXCR to reprocess the multiplex PCR reads, holding one entry per CDR3 protein. The sample has hundreds of thousands of distinct CDR3 sequences, just under 15% seen once. This clonotype has a count of ten or more. Its antigen is unknown. J was trimmed by 5 bases and V by 2 bases; bases with no gene match: 7. This CDR3 has 15 residues. Germline loops: CDR1 SGHDN, CDR2 FVKESK. Specimen: blood. The gene calls are TRBV14 and TRBJ1-1; 8 positions agree with TRBD1. The receptor's source is a woman in her twenties or thirties with Graves' hyperthyroidism. The CDR3 loop reads CASSQIGQGATEAFF. DNA for the CDR3: TGTGCCAGCAGCCAAATAGGGCAGGGGGCAACTGAAGCTTTCTTT.